This T cell receptor (beta chain) was sequenced for a study of cytomegalovirus exposure and HLA in healthy donors. As regards this clone: The target antigen is unknown.

V lost 8 bases and J 5 bases, leaving 15 bases between the germline ends. CDR1 and CDR2 from the germline V gene are SQVTM and ANQGSEA. CDR3 size: 12 residues. Whole-study results and caveats: With later analysis, a missense DCLRE1C variant became linked to TCR beta V- and J-gene trimming. Sequencing had likely introduced a cluster of highly shared sequence variants as an artifact. Further analysis was carried out later, and it showed several of the most significant clusters appearing linked to common viral pathogens.

Use of 60 Vbeta and 13 Jbeta primers characterized the PCR. Clones were sequenced by immunoSEQ multiplex PCR, and TCRdb holds only the in-frame ones, with some missing. The sample holds about 130,000 clones; about 86% are singletons and the top ten take about 0.7%. Donors were nominally healthy when sampled, though unrecorded immune exposures were likely. This TCR was recovered from a man aged 18 to 29 in good health and CMV-seronegative. The rearrangement joins TRBV29-1 to TRBJ1-1; no clear D gene. The specimen was PBMCs. The CDR3 DNA follows: TGCAGCCCTCCGGTTACTCCGACTGAAGCTTTCTTT. Amino acids: CSPPVTPTEAFF. The complete variable domain, with remaining parts taken from reference TRBV29-1 and TRBJ1-1, reads SAVISQKPSRDICQRGTSLTIQCQVDSQVTMMFWYRQQPGQSLTLIATANQGSEATYESGFVIDKFPISRPNLTFSTLTVSNMSPEDSSIYLCSPPVTPTEAFFGQGTRLTVV.